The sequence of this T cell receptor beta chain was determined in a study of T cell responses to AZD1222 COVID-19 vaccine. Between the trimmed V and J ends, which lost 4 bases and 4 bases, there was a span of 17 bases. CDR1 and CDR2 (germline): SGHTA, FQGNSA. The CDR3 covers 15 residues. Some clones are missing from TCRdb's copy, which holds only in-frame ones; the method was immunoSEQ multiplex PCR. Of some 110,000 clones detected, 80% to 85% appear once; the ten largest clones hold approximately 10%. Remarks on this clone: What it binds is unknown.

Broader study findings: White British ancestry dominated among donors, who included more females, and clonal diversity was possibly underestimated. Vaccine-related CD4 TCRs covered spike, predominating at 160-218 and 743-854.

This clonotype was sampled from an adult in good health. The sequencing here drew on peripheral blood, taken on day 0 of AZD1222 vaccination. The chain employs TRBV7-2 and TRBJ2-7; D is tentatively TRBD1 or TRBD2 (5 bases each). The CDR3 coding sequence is TGTGCCAGCAGCTCAACCGGGACCATCAATTACGAGCAGTACTTC. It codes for CASSSTGTINYEQYF.